The rows below give T cell receptor beta chains drawn from one sample of a study of blood T cell repertoires in COVID-19. Using immunoSEQ multiplex PCR, the repertoire was profiled, and TCRdb retains in-frame clones only, with some absent. The repertoire holds about 120,000 clones, with around 77% as singletons. The sample taken for sequencing was peripheral blood. Receptors originate from a man between 60 and 75 years old with active or convalescent COVID-19. Each CDR3 is given with its conserved first and last residue. The order of the fields is V gene, D gene, CDR3 length, J gene, clone size, CDR3 DNA, CDR3 protein. D genes are given only for firm matches. Size values are once, few and many counts, or a class for expanded clones, and some rows have none.

>TRBV28|TRBD1|12|TRBJ1-2|NA
TGTGCCAGCAGTCCGACAGGGCTGGGCTACACCTTC
CASSPTGLGYTF
>TRBV19|TRBD1|17|TRBJ2-1|NA
TGTGCCAGTAGTGCGCCGAGGGGGCGGCCCAATGGCGGGGAGCAGTTCTTC
CASSAPRGRPNGGEQFF
>TRBV11-1|TRBD1|16|TRBJ2-1|NA
TGTGCCAGCAGCTTATACAGGGGGCCCGGGTATGTTGAGCAGTTCTTC
CASSLYRGPGYVEQFF
>TRBV3-1/TRBV3-2|TRBD2|15|TRBJ2-7|NA
TGTGCCAGCAGCCAAGATCAAGCGGGAGGCCTCGAGCAGTACTTC
CASSQDQAGGLEQYF
>TRBV29-1|NA|11|TRBJ2-3|once
TGCAGCGCCTACCTGCTCAATACGCAGTATTTT
CSAYLLNTQYF
>TRBV9|TRBD1|18|TRBJ1-1|NA
TGTGCCAGCAGCGTAGGGATGAGGGACAGACCGATGAACACTGAAGCTTTCTTT
CASSVGMRDRPMNTEAFF
>TRBV7-8|NA|12|TRBJ1-6|NA
TGTGCCAGCAGTTTTCAGGGTAGCACCCTCCACTTT
CASSFQGSTLHF
>TRBV4-3|NA|13|TRBJ1-1|NA
TGCGCCAGCAGCCAAGTGGGAGACAGGAGAGCTTTCTTT
CASSQVGDRRAFF
>TRBV7-9|NA|14|TRBJ2-1|NA
TGTGCCAGCAGCCGCCAGACTAGTCCGGATGAGCAGTTCTTC
CASSRQTSPDEQFF
>TRBV7-8|NA|14|TRBJ2-7|NA
TGTGCCAGCAGCTTAGTCGCGAACTCCTACGAGCAGTACTTC
CASSLVANSYEQYF
>TRBV11-2|TRBD1|20|TRBJ1-6|NA
TGTGCCAGCAGCTTAGAGGGAGTGGGTCAGGGGGTAGTTTTTGCTTCACCCCTCCACTTT
CASSLEGVGQGVVFASPLHF
>TRBV7-9|NA|13|TRBJ1-1|NA
TGTGCCAGCAGCCCTCAGGGGATCACTGAAGCTTTCTTT
CASSPQGITEAFF
>TRBV7-3|NA|15|TRBJ1-6|NA
TGTGCCAGCAGCTTACGTGGGCAGGGGACTTCACCCCTCCACTTT
CASSLRGQGTSPLHF
>TRBV15|NA|15|TRBJ1-6|NA
TGTGCCACCGATGACGGGACAACCAATAATTCACCCCTCCACTTT
CATDDGTTNNSPLHF
>TRBV27|TRBD1|15|TRBJ1-5|NA
TGTGCCAGCAGTTTATCAGCGACAGGGGGGGGGCCCCAGCATTTT
CASSLSATGGGPQHF
>TRBV6-5|TRBD1|15|TRBJ1-1|NA
TGTGCCAGCAGTCAGACAGGGGGGTCGGGGACTGAAGCTTTCTTT
CASSQTGGSGTEAFF
>TRBV4-1|TRBD2|15|TRBJ2-1|NA
TGCGCCAGCAGCCGAGGACTAGCGGGAGGAGGTGAGCAGTTCTTC
CASSRGLAGGGEQFF
>TRBV3-1/TRBV3-2|TRBD2|19|TRBJ2-7|NA
TGTGCCAGCAGCCCGCGACTAGCGGGGCCCTTTTCTGGGGGCTACGAGCAGTACTTC
CASSPRLAGPFSGGYEQYF
>TRBV9|NA|14|TRBJ1-1|NA
TGTGCCAGCAGCGTATATCCAGGGAACACTGAAGCTTTCTTT
CASSVYPGNTEAFF
>TRBV5-8|NA|16|TRBJ2-3|NA
TGTGCCAGCCCTAGACTCGCGAAACGCCTTACAGATACGCAGTATTTT
CASPRLAKRLTDTQYF
>TRBV5-5|TRBD1|16|TRBJ1-3|NA
TGTGCCAGCAGCTTACCCAGGGGGACTGGAGGAAACACCATATATTTT
CASSLPRGTGGNTIYF
>TRBV4-1|NA|14|TRBJ1-2|few
TGCGCCAGCAGCCAAGAACAGAGGGTCTACGGCTACACCTTC
CASSQEQRVYGYTF
>TRBV4-1|NA|13|TRBJ2-7|NA
TGCGCCAGCAGCCCAAGGGAAGGGGCCGAGCAGTACTTC
CASSPREGAEQYF
>TRBV19|TRBD1|17|TRBJ2-2|NA
TGTGCCAGTAGTATACCGGGACAGGGTAGAAACACCGGGGAGCTGTTTTTT
CASSIPGQGRNTGELFF
>TRBV3-1/TRBV3-2|TRBD1|13|TRBJ1-1|NA
TGTGCCAGCAGCCGAGGGGGCTTCACTGAAGCTTTCTTT
CASSRGGFTEAFF
>TRBV27|TRBD2|16|TRBJ2-1|NA
TGTGCCAGCAGTTTAACCTCTAGCGGGAGAGACAATGAGCAGTTCTTC
CASSLTSSGRDNEQFF
>TRBV10-3|TRBD2|15|TRBJ2-3|NA
TGTGCCATCAGAACGGTGGGGGGGTGGACAGATACGCAGTATTTT
CAIRTVGGWTDTQYF
>TRBV5-5|TRBD1|14|TRBJ1-5|once
TGTGCCAGCAGCCCCGGGACAGGGCTCCAGTTGGAGCATTTT
CASSPGTGLQLEHF
>TRBV28|TRBD2|14|TRBJ2-2|few
TGTGCCAGCAGAACTAGCGGGAGAACCCGGGAGCTGTTTTTT
CASRTSGRTRELFF
>TRBV7-9|TRBD2|16|TRBJ2-3|NA
TGTGCCAGCAGCACCCCGACTAGCGAGAGCACAGATACGCAGTATTTT
CASSTPTSESTDTQYF
>TRBV6-1|NA|12|TRBJ1-4|NA
TGTGCCAGCAGTGAACCGGGTGAAAAACTGTTTTTT
CASSEPGEKLFF
>TRBV4-3|TRBD2|17|TRBJ2-1|NA
TGCGCCAGCAGCCAAGGGACTAGCGGGGCGGGGTACAATGAGCAGTTCTTC
CASSQGTSGAGYNEQFF
>TRBV18|NA|13|TRBJ2-7|NA
TGTGCCAGCTCACCGAACCGACAGGCCCGCGGGTACTTC
CASSPNRQARGYF
>TRBV18|NA|12|TRBJ2-7|once
TGTGCCAGCTCATCCTTACTCTACGAGCAGTACTTC
CASSSLLYEQYF
>TRBV6-6|NA|15|TRBJ1-3|NA
TGTGCCAGCAGTTACTCGGGAGAAGACGGAAACACCATATATTTT
CASSYSGEDGNTIYF
>TRBV13|NA|12|TRBJ2-1|NA
TGTGCCAGCAGTCAAAGCGCACCGAAGCAGTTCTTC
CASSQSAPKQFF
>TRBV18|TRBD2|14|TRBJ2-5|few
TGTGCCAGCTCACCACCAGCGGGGCGAGAGACCCAGTACTTC
CASSPPAGRETQYF
>TRBV18|NA|18|TRBJ2-6|NA
TGTGCCAGCTCACCACCCGGCCTGGGGGCGGTTGGGGCCAACGTCCTGACTTTC
CASSPPGLGAVGANVLTF
>TRBV3-1/TRBV3-2|TRBD1|17|TRBJ1-3|NA
TGTGCCAGCAGCCAAGTGGGGACAGCGTTCTCTGGAAACACCATATATTTT
CASSQVGTAFSGNTIYF
>TRBV29-1|TRBD1|15|TRBJ1-2|NA
TGCAGCGTTGAAGATTTAGGACAGGGCAACTATGGCTACACCTTC
CSVEDLGQGNYGYTF
>TRBV30|NA|12|TRBJ2-1|NA
TGTGCCGGGATGGACTCTGCCAGTGAGCAGTTCTTC
CAGMDSASEQFF
>TRBV18|TRBD1|17|TRBJ1-2|NA
TGTGCCAGCTCACCCTCCGGGACAGGGATCGGGCCTTATGGCTACACCTTC
CASSPSGTGIGPYGYTF
>TRBV7-9|NA|15|TRBJ1-2|NA
TGTGCCAGCACCTCCCCCGGTGGGGGCGACTATGGCTACACCTTC
CASTSPGGGDYGYTF
>TRBV7-2|TRBD2|14|TRBJ2-7|NA
TGTGCCAGCAGCTTTGATAGCGGGTACTACGAGCAGTACTTC
CASSFDSGYYEQYF
>TRBV27|NA|12|TRBJ2-7|NA
TGTGCCAGCAGACAACCGCCCGGGTGGCAGTACTTC
CASRQPPGWQYF
>TRBV2|NA|13|TRBJ1-3|NA
TGTGCCAGCAGGTCAGGGCCTGGAAACACCATATATTTT
CASRSGPGNTIYF
>TRBV7-9|TRBD2|13|TRBJ2-7|few
TGTGCCAGCAGCTTTAGCGGGAGGTACGAGCAGTACTTC
CASSFSGRYEQYF
>TRBV2|NA|13|TRBJ2-5|NA
TGTGCCAGCAGTACCGGGAGAAGAGAGACCCAGTACTTC
CASSTGRRETQYF